A single sample gave rise to the 14 T cell receptor beta chains below, sequenced in a study of T cells in Graves' hyperthyroidism and ophthalmopathy. Researchers amplified the TCR beta CDR3 regions from RNA transcripts. Researchers ran a first-round RT-PCR on the TCR CDR3 using the HTBI primer set. From the multiplex PCR reads, TCRdb called clonotypes with MiXCR, one entry per CDR3 protein. The data show about 290,000 distinct CDR3 sequences, around 15% seen once. The sample was blood. All receptors derive from a middle-aged woman with Graves' hyperthyroidism.

Concerning this clonotype itself: This may arise from a read error, as a much more abundant clone is one base away. The V call is TRBV15, the J call TRBJ2-5; 7 bases are shared with TRBD2. Losses at the gene ends were 3 bases for V and 7 bases for J; bases not matched to a gene: 8. The CDR3 extends over 14 amino acids. CDR1 and CDR2 from the germline V gene are LNHNV and YYDKDF (reference sequence). The CDR3 sequence is CATSSRATGGTQYF. CDR3 nucleotide sequence: TGTGCCACCAGCAGCCGGGCCACGGGAGGGACCCAGTACTTC.

This clonotype was seen ten or more times. The chain links TRBV6-5 to TRBJ2-7; 7 positions agree with TRBD2. Germline loops: CDR1 MNHEY, CDR2 SVGAGI. The V segment lost 0 bases and the J segment 6 bases; nucleotides outside the gene matches: 8. The CDR3 totals 15 residues. In nucleotides, the CDR3 is TGTGCCAGCAGTTACTCGGGCGGGAGTAACTTCGAGCAGTACTTC. This codes for CASSYSGGSNFEQYF.

This rearrangement joins TRBV20-1 to TRBJ2-2, with 11 bases fitting TRBD2. This CDR3 is 19 amino acids long. Germline V gene lookup returns CDR1 DFQATT and CDR2 SNEGSKA (reference sequence). V gave up 6 bases and J gave up 3 bases; unmatched junction bases: 18. CDR3 sequence reads: CSAEPTSGSPSWDTGELFF. In DNA, the CDR3 is TGCAGTGCCGAACCAACTAGCGGGAGCCCCTCGTGGGACACCGGGGAGCTGTTTTTT.

This clonotype was seen many times. The chain combines TRBV14 with TRBJ1-4; D gene ambiguous. V dropped 0 bases and J dropped 7 bases, with 6 bases sitting between them. The CDR3 runs 13 residues. In germline, CDR1 is SGHDN, CDR2 FVKESK. This CDR3 is CASSQEYGEKLFF. The CDR3 DNA sequence: TGTGCCAGCAGCCAAGAATACGGTGAAAAACTGTTTTTT.

This clonotype was observed many times. The chain carries TRBV27 and TRBJ2-1, with a weak D call TRBD2 (5 bases). The V end was cut by 6 bases, the J end by 7 bases, with 19 bases between. The CDR3 runs 15 residues. Germline V lookup: CDR1 MNHEY, CDR2 SMNVEV (reference sequence). CDR3 in DNA: TGTGCCAGCAGCCGAAGGACTGTTCTTTGGAATGAGCAGTTCTTC. Its translation is CASSRRTVLWNEQFF.

The chain combines TRBV5-1 with TRBJ1-2, with 10 bases identical to TRBD1. This CDR3 contains 13 residues. In germline, CDR1 is SGHRS, CDR2 YFSETQ. Trimming cost V 3 bases and J 8 bases; bases outside gene matches: 4. The CDR3 region has the DNA TGCGCCAGCAGCTACGGACAGGGGGTCGGCTACACCTTC. This translates into CASSYGQGVGYTF. The whole variable domain, filled in from reference TRBV5-1 and TRBJ1-2, reads KAGVTQTPRYLIKTRGQQVTLSCSPISGHRSVSWYQQTPGQGLQFLFEYFSETQRNKGNFPGRFSGRQFSNSRSEMNVSTLELGDSALYLCASSYGQGVGYTFGSGTRLTVV.

This clonotype has a count of ten or more. CDR3 sequence reads: CASSGTMTSTDTQYF. Here the CDR3 DNA reads TGCGCCAGCAGCGGGACAATGACTTCCACAGATACGCAGTATTTT. The rearrangement uses TRBV5-1 and TRBJ2-3; possibly TRBD1 for D (6 bases). Germline CDR1 reads SGHRS; CDR2 reads YFSETQ. There are 15 residues in the CDR3. The germline V and J ends were trimmed by 4 bases and 2 bases, with 14 bases remaining between them.

This clonotype was seen at least ten times. The V and J genes are TRBV5-6 and TRBJ1-2; TRBD1 matches at 12 bases. Germline V gene lookup returns CDR1 SGHDT and CDR2 YYEEEE. V gave up 3 bases and J gave up 6 bases; unmatched junction bases: 3. The CDR3 length is 14 residues. CDR3 sequence (DNA): TGTGCCAGCAGCTCGGGGACAGGGGGCCATGGCTACACCTTC. Translation gives CASSSGTGGHGYTF.

This sequence joins TRBV4-1 and TRBJ2-1, with TRBD2 identical over 7 bases. This CDR3 has 16 amino acids. Trimming took 0 bases from V and 4 from J; bases not matched to a gene: 6. Germline V gives CDR1 MGHRA, CDR2 YSYEKL. CDR3 bases: TGCGCCAGCAGCCAAGATCCTAGCGGTGTTTACAATGAGCAGTTCTTC. It codes for CASSQDPSGVYNEQFF.

The sample holds many counts of this clonotype. The chain links TRBV10-3 to TRBJ1-1; D not resolved. V was pared by 6 bases and J by 6 bases, with 11 bases between. The CDR3 sequence is 12 residues long. The germline CDR1 and CDR2 sequences are ENHRY and SYGVKD. The CDR3 is CAISASEAEAFF. CDR3 nucleotides: TGTGCCATCAGCGCTAGCGAGGCTGAAGCTTTCTTT.

The sample holds many counts of this clonotype. The rearrangement uses TRBV7-9 and TRBJ2-3; 8 bases fit TRBD2. Germline assignment: CDR1 SEHNR and CDR2 FQNEAQ (reference sequence). The V segment lost 6 bases and the J segment 2 bases; nucleotides outside the gene matches: 7. This CDR3 contains 15 residues. CDR3 nucleotides: TGTGCCAGCAGACAACTAGCGGCCCCCACAGATACGCAGTATTTT. Amino acids: CASRQLAAPTDTQYF.

This clonotype was picked up many times. The chain joins TRBV13 to TRBJ2-7, with D possibly TRBD2 on 5 matching bases. The CDR3 spans 11 residues. CDR1 is PRHDT and CDR2 is FYEKMQ in the germline V gene (reference sequence). The V end was cut by 5 bases, the J end by 6 bases, with 8 bases between. The CDR3 spells CASSRGVEQYF. The CDR3 DNA reads as TGTGCCAGCAGCCGGGGTGTCGAGCAGTACTTC.

This clonotype was detected many times. This chain links TRBV7-6 with TRBJ2-1; D is uncertain. The germline V gene has CDR1 SGHVS and CDR2 FNYEAQ. V was shortened by 2 bases and J by 8 bases, with 10 bases between the two germline ends. This CDR3 spans 13 amino acids. CDR3 in amino acids: CASSLRLGHEQFF. For the CDR3, the DNA is TGTGCCAGCAGCTTACGGCTAGGGCATGAGCAGTTCTTC.

This sequence joins TRBV4-2 and TRBJ2-2; unclear D gene. Trimming pared 0 bases from V and 0 bases from J, leaving 8 bases between. This CDR3 spans 16 amino acids. Looked up from germline, CDR1 is LGHNA and CDR2 is YNFKEQ. The CDR3 loop is CASSQEVNANTGELFF. The CDR3 nucleotides are TGTGCCAGCAGCCAAGAGGTTAACGCGAACACCGGGGAGCTGTTTTTT.